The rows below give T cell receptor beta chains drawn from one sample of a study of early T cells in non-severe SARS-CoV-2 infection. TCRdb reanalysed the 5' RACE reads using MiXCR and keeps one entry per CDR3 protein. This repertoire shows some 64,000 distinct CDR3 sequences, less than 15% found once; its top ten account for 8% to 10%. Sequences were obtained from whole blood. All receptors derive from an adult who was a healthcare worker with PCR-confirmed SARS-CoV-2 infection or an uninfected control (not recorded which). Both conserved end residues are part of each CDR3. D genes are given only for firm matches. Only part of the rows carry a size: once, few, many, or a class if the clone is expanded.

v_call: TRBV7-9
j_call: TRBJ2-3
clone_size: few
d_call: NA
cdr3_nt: TGTGCCAGCAGCTTAGACCGCTCTAGTGCGCAGTATTTT
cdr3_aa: CASSLDRSSAQYF

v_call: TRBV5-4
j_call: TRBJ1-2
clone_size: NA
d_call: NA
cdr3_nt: TGTGCCAGCAGCTTGGAATTGAGGACGGACCATGGCTACACCTTC
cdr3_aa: CASSLELRTDHGYTF

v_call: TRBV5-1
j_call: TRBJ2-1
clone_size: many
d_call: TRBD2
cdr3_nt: TGCGCCAGCAGCACCCGGACTAGCGGGATCTCCTACAATGAGCAGTTCTTC
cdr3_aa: CASSTRTSGISYNEQFF

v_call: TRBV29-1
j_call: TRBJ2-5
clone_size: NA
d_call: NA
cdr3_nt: TGCAGCGTTGGTAATAGCTTCCAAGAGACCCAGTACTTC
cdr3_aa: CSVGNSFQETQYF

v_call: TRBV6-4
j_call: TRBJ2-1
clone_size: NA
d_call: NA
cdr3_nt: TGTGCCAGCAGTGTTGACTGGGGGTCCCACAATGAGCAGTTCTTC
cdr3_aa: CASSVDWGSHNEQFF

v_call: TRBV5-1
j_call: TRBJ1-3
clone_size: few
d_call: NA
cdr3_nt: TGCGCCAGCAGCTTGGTGGCAGGCTCTGGAAACACCATATATTTT
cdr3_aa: CASSLVAGSGNTIYF

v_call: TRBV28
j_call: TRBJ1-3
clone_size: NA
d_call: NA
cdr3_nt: TGTGCCAGCAGTTTTGCTGGGTCCGGAAACACCATATATTTT
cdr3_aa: CASSFAGSGNTIYF

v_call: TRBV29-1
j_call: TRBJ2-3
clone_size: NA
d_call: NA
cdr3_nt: TGCAGCGTTGAACCTCCGGGACGCCGGGGAGATACGCAGTATTTT
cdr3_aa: CSVEPPGRRGDTQYF

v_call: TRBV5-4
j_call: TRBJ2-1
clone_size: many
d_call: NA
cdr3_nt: TGTGCCAGCAGCTTCGGACCGTCCTCCTACAATGAGCAGTTCTTC
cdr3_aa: CASSFGPSSYNEQFF

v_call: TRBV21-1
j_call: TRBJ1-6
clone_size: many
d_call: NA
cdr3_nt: TGTGCCAGCAGCAAAGATTTAGTTTGCTTCCGACCTTCAAACAGCTCCTATAATTCACCCCTCCACTTT
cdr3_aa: CASSKDLVCFRPSNSSYNSPLHF

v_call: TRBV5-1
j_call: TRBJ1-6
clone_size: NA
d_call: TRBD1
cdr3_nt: TGCGCCAGCAGGACAGGGTTCGATAATTCACCCCTCCACTTT
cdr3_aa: CASRTGFDNSPLHF

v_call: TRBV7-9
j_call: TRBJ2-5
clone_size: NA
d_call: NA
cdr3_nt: TGTGCCATCAGCTTATACGGGTCTCCGGGTGAGACCCAGTACTTC
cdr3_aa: CAISLYGSPGETQYF

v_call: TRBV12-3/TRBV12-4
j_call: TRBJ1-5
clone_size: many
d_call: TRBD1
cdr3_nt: TGTGCCAGCAGTCAGACAGGGAGCGGCAATCAGCCCCAGCATTTT
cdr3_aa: CASSQTGSGNQPQHF

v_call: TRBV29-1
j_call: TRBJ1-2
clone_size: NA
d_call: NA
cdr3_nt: TGCAGCGTCCCAGTCCACGCCGGCTACACCTTC
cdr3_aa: CSVPVHAGYTF

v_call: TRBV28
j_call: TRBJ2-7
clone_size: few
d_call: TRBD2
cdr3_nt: TGTGCCAGCAGGAGATTCCTGAGCGGGACCTACGAGCAGTACTTC
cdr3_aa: CASRRFLSGTYEQYF

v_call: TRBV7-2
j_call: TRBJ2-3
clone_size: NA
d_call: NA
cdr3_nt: TGTGCCAGCAGCTCGAGATACACAGATACGCAGTATTTT
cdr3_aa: CASSSRYTDTQYF

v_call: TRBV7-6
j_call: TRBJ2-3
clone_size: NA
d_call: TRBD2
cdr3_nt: TGTGCCAGCAACCCGGGACTAGCGGGAGGGCCATATACGCAGTATTTT
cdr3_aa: CASNPGLAGGPYTQYF

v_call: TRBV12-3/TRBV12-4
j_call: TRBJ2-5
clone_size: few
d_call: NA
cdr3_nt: TGTGCCAGCAGTTTACAAGCGGAGACCCAGTACTTC
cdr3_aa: CASSLQAETQYF

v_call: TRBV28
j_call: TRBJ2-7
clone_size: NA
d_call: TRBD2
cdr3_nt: TGTGCCAGCAGTATAGGACTAGCGGGGGCTTTCGGCGAGCAGTACTTC
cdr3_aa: CASSIGLAGAFGEQYF

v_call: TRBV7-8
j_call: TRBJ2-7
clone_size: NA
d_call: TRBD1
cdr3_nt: TGTGCCAGCAGCTTAGGGACAGGGGGCCGAACCCCCTACGAGCAGTACTTC
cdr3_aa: CASSLGTGGRTPYEQYF

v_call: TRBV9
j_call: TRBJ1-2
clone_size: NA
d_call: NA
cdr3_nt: TGTGCCAGCAGCGTAGTATCGGGCGCTCTGACCTTC
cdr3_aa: CASSVVSGALTF

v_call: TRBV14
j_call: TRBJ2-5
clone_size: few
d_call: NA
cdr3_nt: TGTGCCAGCAGCCAAGAAATTCGAGAGACCCAGTACTTC
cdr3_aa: CASSQEIRETQYF

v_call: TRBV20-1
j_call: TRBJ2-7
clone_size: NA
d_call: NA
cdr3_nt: TGCAGTGCTACTCCGGACACCTACGAGCAGTACTTC
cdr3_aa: CSATPDTYEQYF

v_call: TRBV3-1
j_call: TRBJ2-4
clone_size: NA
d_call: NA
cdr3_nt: TGTGCCAGCAGCCAAGATCCTGGTTCTGTAAACATTCAGTACTTC
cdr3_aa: CASSQDPGSVNIQYF

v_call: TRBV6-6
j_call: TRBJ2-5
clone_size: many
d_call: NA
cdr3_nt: TGTGCCAGCAGTTACGTAGCCTCATCACCCTCAGAGACCCAGTACTTC
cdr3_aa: CASSYVASSPSETQYF

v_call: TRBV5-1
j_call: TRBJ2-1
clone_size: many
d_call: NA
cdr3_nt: TGCGCCAGCTCCCCACACGTAGGGACAAGGCTGTTCTTC
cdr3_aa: CASSPHVGTRLFF

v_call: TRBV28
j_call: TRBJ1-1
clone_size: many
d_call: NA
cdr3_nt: TGTGCCAGCACTACAAGGGGCGATGAAGCTTTCTTT
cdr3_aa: CASTTRGDEAFF

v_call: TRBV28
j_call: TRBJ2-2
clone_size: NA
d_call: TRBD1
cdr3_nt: TGTGCCGGCGGACAGGGAAACACCGGGGAGCTGTTTTTT
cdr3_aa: CAGGQGNTGELFF

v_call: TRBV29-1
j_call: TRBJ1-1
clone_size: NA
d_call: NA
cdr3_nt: TGCAGCGTCCTATTTGGCAGGATGACTGAAGCTTTCTTT
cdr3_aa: CSVLFGRMTEAFF

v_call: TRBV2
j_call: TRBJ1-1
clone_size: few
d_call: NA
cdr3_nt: TGTGCCAGCAGTGCAGGGAACACTGAAGCTTTCTTT
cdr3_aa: CASSAGNTEAFF

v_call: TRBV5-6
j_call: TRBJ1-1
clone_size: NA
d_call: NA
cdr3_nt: TGTGCCAGCAGCTTGGCCCCGACAGGAATGAACACTGAAGCTTTCTTT
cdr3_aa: CASSLAPTGMNTEAFF

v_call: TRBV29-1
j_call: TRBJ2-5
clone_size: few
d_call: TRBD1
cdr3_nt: TGCAGCGTCGACAGGGCAGAGACCCAGTACTTC
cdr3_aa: CSVDRAETQYF

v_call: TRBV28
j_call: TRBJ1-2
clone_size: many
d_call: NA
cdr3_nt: TGTGCCAGCATCATGTTGGGTCCCCGTAAGGGCTACACCTTC
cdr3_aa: CASIMLGPRKGYTF

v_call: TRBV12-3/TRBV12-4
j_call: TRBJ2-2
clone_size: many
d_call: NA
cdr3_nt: TGTGCCAGCAGCCTATTAATTGACCCACGGCGAATTGGCACCGGGGAGCTGTTTTTT
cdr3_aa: CASSLLIDPRRIGTGELFF

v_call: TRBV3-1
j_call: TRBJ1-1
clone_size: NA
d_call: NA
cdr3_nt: TGTGCCAGCAGCCAACAGCCCCCCCCCGCGCTGCTCGTGCTCGGCACTGAAGCTTTCTTT
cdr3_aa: CASSQQPPPALLVLGTEAFF

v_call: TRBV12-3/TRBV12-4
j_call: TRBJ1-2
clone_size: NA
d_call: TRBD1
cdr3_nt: TGTGCCAGCAGGGGTACAGGGGTCTATGGCTACACCTTC
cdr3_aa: CASRGTGVYGYTF

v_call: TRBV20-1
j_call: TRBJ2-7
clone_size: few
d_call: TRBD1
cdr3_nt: TGCAGTGCTTACTCCGGGACAGCAGAGTACTTC
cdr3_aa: CSAYSGTAEYF

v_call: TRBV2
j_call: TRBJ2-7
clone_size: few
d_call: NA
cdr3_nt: TGTGCCAGCAGTGGTGTCCGCTACGAGCAGTACTTC
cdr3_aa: CASSGVRYEQYF

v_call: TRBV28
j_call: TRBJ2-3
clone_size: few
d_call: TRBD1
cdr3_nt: TGTGCCAGCAGTTTATGGGGGACAGGGGGTTCAGATACGCAGTATTTT
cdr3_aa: CASSLWGTGGSDTQYF

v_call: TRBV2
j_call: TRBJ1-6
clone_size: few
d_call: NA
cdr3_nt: TGTGCCAGCAGTGAAACTGCGGTACCTAATTCACCCCTCCACTTT
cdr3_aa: CASSETAVPNSPLHF

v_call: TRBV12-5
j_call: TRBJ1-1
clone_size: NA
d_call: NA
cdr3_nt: TGTGCTAGTGGTCTCGGACTTACGAACACTGAAGCTTTCTTT
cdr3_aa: CASGLGLTNTEAFF

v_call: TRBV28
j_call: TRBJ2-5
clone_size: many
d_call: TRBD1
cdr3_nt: TGTGCCAGCAGTGAGTTAGACAGGGGGTACCAAGAGACCCAGTACTTC
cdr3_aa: CASSELDRGYQETQYF

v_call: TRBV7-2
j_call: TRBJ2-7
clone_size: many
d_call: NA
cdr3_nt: TGTGCCAGCAGCCATTCCTACGAGCAGTACTTC
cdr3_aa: CASSHSYEQYF

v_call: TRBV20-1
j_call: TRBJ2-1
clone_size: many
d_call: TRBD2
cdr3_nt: TGCAGTGCTAGTGGGCTAGCGGGAGCCTACAATGAGCAGTTCTTC
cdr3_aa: CSASGLAGAYNEQFF

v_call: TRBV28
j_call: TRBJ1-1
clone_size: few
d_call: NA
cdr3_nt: TGTGCCAGCAGTCCCCCCAGGGGTACTGAAGCTTTCTTT
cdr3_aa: CASSPPRGTEAFF

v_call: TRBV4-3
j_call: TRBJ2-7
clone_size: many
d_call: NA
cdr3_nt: TGCGCCAGCAGCCAAGATCCCGGGGGGCGCGCCTACGAGCAGTACTTC
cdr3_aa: CASSQDPGGRAYEQYF

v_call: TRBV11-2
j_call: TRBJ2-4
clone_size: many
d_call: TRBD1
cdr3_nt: TGTGCCAGCAGCTGGAAGACAGGGGGCGCGGGCAAAAACATTCAGTACTTC
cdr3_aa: CASSWKTGGAGKNIQYF

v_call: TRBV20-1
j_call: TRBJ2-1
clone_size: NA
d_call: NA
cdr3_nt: TGCAGTGCTAGAGATTCGGAAGGGGCACGGGAGCAGTTCTTC
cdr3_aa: CSARDSEGAREQFF

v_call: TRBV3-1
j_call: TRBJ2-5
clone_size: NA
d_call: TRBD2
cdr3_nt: TGTGCCAGCAGCCAAGATATGGGACTAGCGAAAGAGACCCAGTACTTC
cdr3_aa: CASSQDMGLAKETQYF

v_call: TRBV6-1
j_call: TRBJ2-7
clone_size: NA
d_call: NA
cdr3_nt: TGTGCCAGCAGTGAAGCGTCGTCGGACCTCTCCTACGAGCAGTACTTC
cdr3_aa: CASSEASSDLSYEQYF

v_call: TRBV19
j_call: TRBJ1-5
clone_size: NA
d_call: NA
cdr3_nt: TGTGCCAGTACCCCGGATCTAAATCAGCCCCAGCATTTT
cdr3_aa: CASTPDLNQPQHF

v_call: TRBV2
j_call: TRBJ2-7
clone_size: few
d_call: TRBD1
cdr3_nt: TGTGCCAGCGGACGGGACAGCAACTACGAGCAGTACTTC
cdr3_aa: CASGRDSNYEQYF

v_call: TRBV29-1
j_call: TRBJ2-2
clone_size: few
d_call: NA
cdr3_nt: TGCAGCGTTTCCTCCTTCGCGAACACCGGGGAGCTGTTTTTT
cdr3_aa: CSVSSFANTGELFF

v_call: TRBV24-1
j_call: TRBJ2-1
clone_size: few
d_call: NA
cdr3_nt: TGTGCCACCAGTGATTTGGTGGGGACTGAGCAGTTCTTC
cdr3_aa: CATSDLVGTEQFF

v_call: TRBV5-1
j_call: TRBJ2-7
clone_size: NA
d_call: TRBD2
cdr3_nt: TGCGCCAGCAGCTTACTAGCGGGAGAGACCTACGAGCAGTACTTC
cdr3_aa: CASSLLAGETYEQYF

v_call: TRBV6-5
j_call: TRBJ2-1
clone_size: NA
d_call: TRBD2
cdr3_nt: TGTGCCAGCAGTATTGGGACTAGCGGGGTGAGCTCCTACAATGAGCAGTTCTTC
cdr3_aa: CASSIGTSGVSSYNEQFF

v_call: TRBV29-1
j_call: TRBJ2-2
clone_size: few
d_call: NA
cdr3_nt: TGCAGCGTTGTAGACACCGGGGAGCTGTTTTTT
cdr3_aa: CSVVDTGELFF

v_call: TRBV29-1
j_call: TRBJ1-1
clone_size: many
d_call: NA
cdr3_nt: TGCATCGCTTCGGGGGGAAACACTGAAGCTTTCTTT
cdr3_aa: CIASGGNTEAFF

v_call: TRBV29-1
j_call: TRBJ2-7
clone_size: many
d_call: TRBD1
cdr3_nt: TGCAGTGCGGGACAGGGACGGAACGAGCAGTACTTC
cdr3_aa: CSAGQGRNEQYF